This T cell receptor beta chain was observed in a study of CD8+ T cells in alopecia areata. Points from the study as a whole: With tofacitinib ongoing, many expanded lesional clones persisted in both scalp and blood. Expanded CD8+ clones among the top 100, as well as scalp clonality, were significantly decreased by tofacitinib.

Sequencing used cDNA as its template, made by extracting RNA and reverse transcribing it. Here immunoSEQ multiplex PCR was the method, and the copy in TCRdb shows in-frame clones only, minus some. The sample has 200,000 to 250,000 clones; 64% are singletons. Noted treatment: oral pan-JAK inhibitor, 5-10 mg twice daily. In its sample, this clone was seen a few times. Antigen specificity is unknown. This material consisted of CD4+ T cells sorted from blood, taken at week 4, from a patient treated with tofacitinib. This clonotype was obtained from a human donor with alopecia areata.

CDR3 DNA: TGCAGCGTTGAAGCTGAACCAGGGGGGCCCCAGCATTTT. It is translated as CSVEAEPGGPQHF. The V and J genes are TRBV29-1 and TRBJ1-5; 7 bases agree with TRBD1. CDR3 length equals 13 residues. V lost 1 base and J lost 9; bases outside the gene matches: 6. Germline CDR1 and CDR2: SQVTM and ANQGSEA.